This TCR beta chain derives from a study of post-analysis software for immune sequencing data. The CDR3 runs to 13 residues. Trimming removed 9 bases from V and 7 bases from J; junction bases left unmatched: 9. Study-wide findings and caveats: Roughly five TRBV segments, including TRBV5-6, TRBV5-1 and TRBV20-1, were more frequent in patients than controls.

The library was made from cDNA and included unique molecular identifiers. TCRdb itself ran the PCR reads through MiXCR, one entry per CDR3 protein. The sample has around 710,000 distinct CDR3 sequences, more than 45% seen once. This clonotype was detected a few times. Its target is not known. This chain connects TRBV12-3 or TRBV12-4 to TRBJ2-1; 7 nucleotides match TRBD2. The sample taken for sequencing was blood. The receptor was derived from a girl aged 5-17 years with multiple sclerosis. The CDR3 loop reads CASKRGPGNEQFF. As DNA, the CDR3 is TGTGCCAGTAAGCGGGGACCGGGGAATGAGCAGTTCTTC.